Sequencing of this TCR beta chain was carried out in a study of Graves' ophthalmopathy and Graves' hyperthyroidism. Ten or more counts support this clonotype. Hyperthyroidism patients, all newly diagnosed, had under 2 months' duration and ages of 18 to 65. Orbital computed tomography, together with clinical symptoms, serum thyroxine, TRAb and thyroid ultrasound, was used for diagnosis. This CDR3 region has 13 residues. V lost 4 bases and J lost 3, with 10 bases in between. The germline gives CDR1 PRHDT, CDR2 FYEKMQ (reference sequence). TCR beta CDR3 regions were amplified from RNA transcripts. An opening RT-PCR round employed HTBI primers and preceded a second-round multiplex PCR. Using its own MiXCR run on the multiplex PCR reads, TCRdb lists one record per CDR3 protein. Of approximately 410,000 distinct CDR3 sequences listed, 15% were seen once; the top ten hold 5.5% to 7%.

The origin of this receptor is a woman between 18 and 29 years old with stable Graves' hyperthyroidism. This sequence joins TRBV13 and TRBJ2-7; perhaps TRBD2 as D (6 bases). Sequencing was carried out using peripheral blood. CDR3 DNA: TGTGCCAGCAGCTCCTCCGGGGGCTACGAGCAGTACTTC. Translating it yields CASSSSGGYEQYF.